This TCR beta chain was documented in a study of cytomegalovirus exposure and HLA in healthy donors. The primer mix had 60 Vbeta and 13 Jbeta primers. The protocol was immunoSEQ multiplex PCR, while the TCRdb copy is restricted to in-frame clones and leaves out a portion. The sample carries approximately 140,000 clones, about two thirds recorded once. Study observations and caveats: It was 150 or so TCR beta chains that were listed as cytomegalovirus-associated. Researchers reportedly found TCR beta sequences accurately predicted most subjects' HLA-A and HLA-B alleles. Fewer N-insertions (relative to the roughly 720-donor mean) were reportedly seen in an Asian-associated ancestry cluster in a later analysis.

There are 15 residues in the CDR3. V shed 0 bases and J shed 4 bases, with 11 bases lying between them. The germline CDR1 and CDR2 sequences are SGDLS and YYNGEE. With respect to this clone: The antigen is unknown.

This clonotype originated in an older woman in good health and CMV-seropositive. The material sequenced was PBMCs. The chain employs TRBV9 and TRBJ1-3; D is undetermined. CDR3 in DNA: TGTGCCAGCAGCGTAGGGCAGAGGGAAGGAAACACCATATATTTT. Protein sequence: CASSVGQREGNTIYF.